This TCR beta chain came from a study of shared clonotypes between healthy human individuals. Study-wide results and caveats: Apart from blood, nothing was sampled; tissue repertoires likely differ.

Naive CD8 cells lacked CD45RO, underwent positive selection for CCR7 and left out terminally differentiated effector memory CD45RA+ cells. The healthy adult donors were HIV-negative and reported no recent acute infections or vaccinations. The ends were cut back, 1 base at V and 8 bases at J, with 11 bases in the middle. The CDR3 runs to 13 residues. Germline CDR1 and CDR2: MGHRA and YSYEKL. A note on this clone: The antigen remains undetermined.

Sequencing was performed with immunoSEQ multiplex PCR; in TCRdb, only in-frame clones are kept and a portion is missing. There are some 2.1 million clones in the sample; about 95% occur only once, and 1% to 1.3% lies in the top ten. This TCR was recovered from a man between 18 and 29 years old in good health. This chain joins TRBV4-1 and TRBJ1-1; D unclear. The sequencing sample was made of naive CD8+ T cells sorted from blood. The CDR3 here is CASSQAAGPEAFF. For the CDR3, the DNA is TGCGCCAGCAGCCAAGCCGCCGGACCCGAAGCTTTCTTT.